This T cell receptor beta chain was obtained from a study of T cell repertoires in cytomegalovirus infection. Across the study: The authors used CMV epitopes that were HLA-C-restricted (recently identified) and HLA-B-restricted (well studied). Shared public TCR beta signatures pointed to both CMV infection and a matching HLA type.

Regarding this clonotype: Its specificity is unknown.

TCRdb reprocessed the reads with MiXCR, giving one entry per CDR3 protein. The data hold around 900,000 distinct CDR3 sequences, with around 32% observed a single time. Regarding the study as a whole: Dominating the ex vivo response were HLA-C-restricted CMV-specific TCR beta clonotypes. Identification of carriers of CMV plus the relevant HLA was performed using cumulative public TCR beta family frequency.

V dropped 7 bases and J dropped 0; count of bases not matched to a gene: 5. CDR1 is LNHNV, CDR2 YYDKDF, per germline (reference sequence). The CDR3 is 14 residues long. The chain employs TRBV15 and TRBJ2-7; TRBD1 matches at 8 bases. This receptor was obtained from a human donor in good health (CMV status not recorded). Some clones in this sample may be carry-over from other donors' samples. Here the sequenced sample was cultured CD8+ T cells from PBMCs, taken from culture after CMV antigen stimulation. The CDR3, as DNA: TGTGCCACCACCAAGACAGGGGACTCCTACGAGCAGTACTTC. This gives the protein CATTKTGDSYEQYF.